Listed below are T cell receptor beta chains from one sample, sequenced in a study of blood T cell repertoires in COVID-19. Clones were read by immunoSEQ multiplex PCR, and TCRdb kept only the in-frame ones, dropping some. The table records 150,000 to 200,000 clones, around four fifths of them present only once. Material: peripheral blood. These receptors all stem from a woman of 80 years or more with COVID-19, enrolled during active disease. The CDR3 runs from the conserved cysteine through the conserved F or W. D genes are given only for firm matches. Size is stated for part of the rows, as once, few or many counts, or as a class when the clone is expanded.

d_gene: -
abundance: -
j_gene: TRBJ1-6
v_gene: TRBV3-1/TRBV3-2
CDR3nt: TGTGCCAGCAGGGGGGGTTCCTATAATTCACCCCTCCACTTT
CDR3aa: CASRGGSYNSPLHF

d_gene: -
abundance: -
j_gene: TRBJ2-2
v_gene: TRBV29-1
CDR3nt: TGCAGCGGCAGACGAGGCACCGGGGAGCTGTTTTTT
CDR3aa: CSGRRGTGELFF

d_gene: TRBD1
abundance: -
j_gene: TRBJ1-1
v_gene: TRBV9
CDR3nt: TGTGCCAGCAGCGGACGCGGACAGGCCCTGACGACTGAAGCTTTCTTT
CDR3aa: CASSGRGQALTTEAFF

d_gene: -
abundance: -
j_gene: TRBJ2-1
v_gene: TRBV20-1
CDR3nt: TGCAGTGCTCCCCGCGGAGCGGAGCAGTTCTTC
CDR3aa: CSAPRGAEQFF

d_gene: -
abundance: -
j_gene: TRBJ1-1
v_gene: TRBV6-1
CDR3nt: TGTGCCAGCAGTGATATTAACACTGAAGCTTTCTTT
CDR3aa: CASSDINTEAFF

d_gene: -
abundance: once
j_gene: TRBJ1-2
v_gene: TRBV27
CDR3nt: TGTGCCAGCAGTTTATCTTCAGGCTCTGGCTACACCTTC
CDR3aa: CASSLSSGSGYTF

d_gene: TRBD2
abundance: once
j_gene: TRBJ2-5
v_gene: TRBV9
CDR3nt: TGTGCCAGCAGCGTAGGAGGAACTAGCGAAGAGACCCAGTACTTC
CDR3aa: CASSVGGTSEETQYF

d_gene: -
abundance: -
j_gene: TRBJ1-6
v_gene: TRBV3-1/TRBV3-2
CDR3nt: TGTGCCAGCAGCCAAGTACAGGGAAATTCACCCCTCCACTTT
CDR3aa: CASSQVQGNSPLHF

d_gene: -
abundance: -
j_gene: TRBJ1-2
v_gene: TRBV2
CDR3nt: TGTGCCAGCAGGGTGGACAGAGCTAACTATGGCTACACCTTC
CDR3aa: CASRVDRANYGYTF

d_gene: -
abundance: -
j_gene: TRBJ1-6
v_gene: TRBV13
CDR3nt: TGTGCCAGCAGCCCCCTGGGGGGCTATAATTCACCCCTCCACTTT
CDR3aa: CASSPLGGYNSPLHF

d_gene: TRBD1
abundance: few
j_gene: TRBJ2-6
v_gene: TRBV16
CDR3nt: TGTGCCAGCAGCCGAGGACAGGGGGCGCGAGGGGCCAACGTCCTGACTTTC
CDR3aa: CASSRGQGARGANVLTF

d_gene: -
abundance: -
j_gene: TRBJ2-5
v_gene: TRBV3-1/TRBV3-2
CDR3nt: TGTGCCAGCAGCCAGGGGCAGGGGGGGACCCAGTACTTC
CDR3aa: CASSQGQGGTQYF

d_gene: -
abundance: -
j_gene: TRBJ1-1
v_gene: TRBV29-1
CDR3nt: TGCAGCGTTGGTTTCCGGACTGAAGCTTTCTTT
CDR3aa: CSVGFRTEAFF

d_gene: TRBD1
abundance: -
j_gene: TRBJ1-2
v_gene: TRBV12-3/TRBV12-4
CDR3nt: TGTGCCAGCAGTTTACAGGGGGCCTATGGCTACACCTTC
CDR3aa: CASSLQGAYGYTF

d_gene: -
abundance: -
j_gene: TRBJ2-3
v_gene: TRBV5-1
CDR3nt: TGCGCCAGCACACCCCTCGGGGACAAGGGCCCCACAGATACGCAGTATTTT
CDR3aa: CASTPLGDKGPTDTQYF

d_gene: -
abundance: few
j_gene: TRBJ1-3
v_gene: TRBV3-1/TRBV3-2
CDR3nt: TGTGCCAGCAGCCAAGGAGTCTTGCGGGGCTCTGGAAACACCATATATTTT
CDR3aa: CASSQGVLRGSGNTIYF

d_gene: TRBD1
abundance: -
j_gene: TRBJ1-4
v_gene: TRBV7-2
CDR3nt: TGTGCCAGCAGCTCCAATTACAGGGGGGAAAAACTGTTTTTT
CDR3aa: CASSSNYRGEKLFF

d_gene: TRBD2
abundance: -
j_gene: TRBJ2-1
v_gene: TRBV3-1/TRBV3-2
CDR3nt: TGTGCCAGCAACCAGGGTAGCGGGAACAGCTCCTACAATGAGCAGTTCTTC
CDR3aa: CASNQGSGNSSYNEQFF

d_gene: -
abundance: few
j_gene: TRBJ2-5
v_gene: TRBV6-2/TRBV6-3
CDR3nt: TGTGCCAGCAGTTTTAGCCGCCAAGAGACCCAGTACTTC
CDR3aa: CASSFSRQETQYF

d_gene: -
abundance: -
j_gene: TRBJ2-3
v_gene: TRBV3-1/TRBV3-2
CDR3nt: TGTGCCAGCAGCCCCCTCACGACCTCGGGAGATACGCAGTATTTT
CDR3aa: CASSPLTTSGDTQYF

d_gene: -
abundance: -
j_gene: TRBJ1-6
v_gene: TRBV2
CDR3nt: TGTGCCAGCAGGGGCAATAATTCACCCCTCCACTTT
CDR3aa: CASRGNNSPLHF

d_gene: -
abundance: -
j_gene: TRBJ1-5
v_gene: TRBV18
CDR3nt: TGTGCCAGCTCACCGGAGGGTAATCAGCCCCAGCATTTT
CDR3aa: CASSPEGNQPQHF

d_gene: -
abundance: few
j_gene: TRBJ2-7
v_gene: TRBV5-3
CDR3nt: TGTGCCAGAAGCTTCCTACCGGGATCCCGTCGCGGTTCGGCCTACGAGCAGTACTTC
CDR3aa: CARSFLPGSRRGSAYEQYF

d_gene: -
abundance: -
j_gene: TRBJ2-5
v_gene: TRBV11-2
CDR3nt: TGTGCCAGCAGCTTAACGGGAGCCTCAGAGACCCAGTACTTC
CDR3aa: CASSLTGASETQYF

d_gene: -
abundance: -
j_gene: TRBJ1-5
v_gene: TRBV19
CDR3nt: TGTGCCAGTAGTATGGCGGGGGGTCCCCCCTTAAGCAATCAGCCCCAGCATTTT
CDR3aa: CASSMAGGPPLSNQPQHF

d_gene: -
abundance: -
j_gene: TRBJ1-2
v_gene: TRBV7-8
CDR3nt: TGTGCCAGCACCCAACGGGGGGTATCGAATGGCTACACCTTC
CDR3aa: CASTQRGVSNGYTF

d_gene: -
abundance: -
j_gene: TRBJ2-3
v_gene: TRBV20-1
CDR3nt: TGCAGTGCTAGTTCTGTTACGCAGTATTTT
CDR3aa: CSASSVTQYF

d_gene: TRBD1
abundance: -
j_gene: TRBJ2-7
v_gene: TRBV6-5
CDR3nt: TGTGCCAGCAGTTCCCGGGACAGAGCCTACGAGCAGTACTTC
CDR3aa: CASSSRDRAYEQYF

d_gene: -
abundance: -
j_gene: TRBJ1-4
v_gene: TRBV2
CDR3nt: TGTGCCAGCAGCCTCCAGGGTACCGCTAATGAAAAACTGTTTTTT
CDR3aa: CASSLQGTANEKLFF

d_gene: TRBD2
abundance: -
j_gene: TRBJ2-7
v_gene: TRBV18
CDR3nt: TGTGCCAGCTCACCAACGGCGGGAGGCCCACCCGAGCAGTACTTC
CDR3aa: CASSPTAGGPPEQYF

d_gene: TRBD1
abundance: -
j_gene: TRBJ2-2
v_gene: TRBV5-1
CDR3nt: TGCGCCAGCGGTCAGGGGGACACCGGGGAGCTGTTTTTT
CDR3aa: CASGQGDTGELFF

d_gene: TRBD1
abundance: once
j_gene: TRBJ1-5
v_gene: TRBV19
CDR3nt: TGTGCCAGCGGACAGGGGGCGAATCAGCCCCAGCATTTT
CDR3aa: CASGQGANQPQHF

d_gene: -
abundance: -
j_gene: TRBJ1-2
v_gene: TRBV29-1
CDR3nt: TGCAGCGTTGAACCTCCAGGGAATGGCTACACCTTC
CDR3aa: CSVEPPGNGYTF

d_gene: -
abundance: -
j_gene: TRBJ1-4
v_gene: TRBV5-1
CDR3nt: TGCGCCAGCAGCCTGGGTGCGCGCTATGAAAAACTGTTTTTT
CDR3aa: CASSLGARYEKLFF

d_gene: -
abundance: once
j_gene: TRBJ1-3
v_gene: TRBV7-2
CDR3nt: TGTGCCAGCAGCTTAAGCGGGGGAAGGAACACCATATATTTT
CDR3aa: CASSLSGGRNTIYF

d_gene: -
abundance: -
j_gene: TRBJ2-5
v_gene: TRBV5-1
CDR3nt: TGCGCCAGCAGCTTGGAGGGAGTGAGTGAGACCCAGTACTTC
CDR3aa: CASSLEGVSETQYF

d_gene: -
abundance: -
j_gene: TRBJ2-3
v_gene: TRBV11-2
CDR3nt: TGTGCCAGCAGCTTAGATCGGGAAGATACGCAGTATTTT
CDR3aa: CASSLDREDTQYF

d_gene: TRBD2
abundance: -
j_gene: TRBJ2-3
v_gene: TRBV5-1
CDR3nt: TGCGCCAGCAGTCCGCGTCAGGGTTCGGGAGGGACGCAGTATTTT
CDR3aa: CASSPRQGSGGTQYF

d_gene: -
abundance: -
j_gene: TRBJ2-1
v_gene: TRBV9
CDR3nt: TGTGCCAGCAGCGTAGATGGCGGCTACAATGAGCAGTTCTTC
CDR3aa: CASSVDGGYNEQFF

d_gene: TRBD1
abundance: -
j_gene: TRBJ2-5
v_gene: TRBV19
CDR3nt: TGTGCCAGTAGTCCGACGGGACAGGTAGAGACCCAGTACTTC
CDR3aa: CASSPTGQVETQYF

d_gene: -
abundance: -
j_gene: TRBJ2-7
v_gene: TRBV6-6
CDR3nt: TGTGCCAGCAGTTACTCGACCTCAGGGGGAGGCTACGAGCAGTACTTC
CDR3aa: CASSYSTSGGGYEQYF

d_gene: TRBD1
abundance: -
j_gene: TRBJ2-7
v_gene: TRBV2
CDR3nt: TGTGCCAGCAGTGGGGGGACAGCTGAGAGCTCCTACGAGCAGTACTTC
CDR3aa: CASSGGTAESSYEQYF

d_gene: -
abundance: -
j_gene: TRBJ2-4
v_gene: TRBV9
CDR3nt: TGTGCCAGCAGCGTAGCCCCAGGGGTAGCCAAAAACATTCAGTACTTC
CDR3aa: CASSVAPGVAKNIQYF

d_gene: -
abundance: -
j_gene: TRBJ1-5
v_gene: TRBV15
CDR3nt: TGTGCCACCAGCAGAGTGCCAGAAGGCAATCAGCCCCAGCATTTT
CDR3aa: CATSRVPEGNQPQHF

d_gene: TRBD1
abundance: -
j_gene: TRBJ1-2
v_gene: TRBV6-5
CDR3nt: TGTGCCAGCAGCCGACAGGGTCACTATGGCTACACCTTC
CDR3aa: CASSRQGHYGYTF

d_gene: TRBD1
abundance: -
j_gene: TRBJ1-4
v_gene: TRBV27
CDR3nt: TGTGCCAGCAGTAGGAGCCCAGGGGGAGAAAAACTGTTTTTT
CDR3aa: CASSRSPGGEKLFF

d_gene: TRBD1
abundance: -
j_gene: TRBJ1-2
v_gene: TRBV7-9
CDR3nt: TGTGCCAGCAGCCGAGAGGGGACAGGGTATGGCTACACCTTC
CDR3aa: CASSREGTGYGYTF

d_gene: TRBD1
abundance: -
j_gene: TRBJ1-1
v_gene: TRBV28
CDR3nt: TGTGCCAGCAGTCGGTGGGACAGGGATTACACTGAAGCTTTCTTT
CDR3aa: CASSRWDRDYTEAFF